This T cell receptor beta chain came from a study of regulatory dendritic cells for organ transplantation. Whole-study results and caveats: Memory T cells were less diverse than naive, with memory CD8+ most oligoclonal.

The table came from immunoSEQ multiplex PCR; TCRdb's copy has only in-frame clones and leaves some out. The table has under 40,000 clones, about 89% seen once; the top ten hold over 0.1%. Regarding this clone: No antigen is known for it.

This CDR3 contains 10 residues. Germline V lookup: CDR1 GTSNPN, CDR2 SVGIG (reference sequence). Trimming removed 0 bases at V and 9 bases at J, with 3 bases between. The TCR was taken from a human donor in good health. What was sequenced was naive CD8+ T cells from blood. The subset was: CD45RA+ naive T cells. The chain combines TRBV30 with TRBJ2-1; D ambiguous. CDR3 in amino acids: CAWSVLEQFF. The CDR3 DNA is TGTGCCTGGAGTGTACTTGAGCAGTTCTTC.